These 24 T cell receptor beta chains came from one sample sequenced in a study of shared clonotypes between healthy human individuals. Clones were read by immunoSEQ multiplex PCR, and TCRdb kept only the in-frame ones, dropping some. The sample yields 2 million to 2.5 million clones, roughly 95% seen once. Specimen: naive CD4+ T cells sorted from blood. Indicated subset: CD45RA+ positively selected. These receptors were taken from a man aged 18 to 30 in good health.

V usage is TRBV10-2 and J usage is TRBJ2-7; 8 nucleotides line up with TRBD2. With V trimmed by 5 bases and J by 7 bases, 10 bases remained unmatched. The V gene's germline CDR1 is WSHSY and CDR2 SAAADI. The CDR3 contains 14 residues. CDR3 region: CASSTTGTSLEQYF. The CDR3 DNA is TGCGCCAGCAGTACTACCGGGACTAGTTTGGAGCAGTACTTC.

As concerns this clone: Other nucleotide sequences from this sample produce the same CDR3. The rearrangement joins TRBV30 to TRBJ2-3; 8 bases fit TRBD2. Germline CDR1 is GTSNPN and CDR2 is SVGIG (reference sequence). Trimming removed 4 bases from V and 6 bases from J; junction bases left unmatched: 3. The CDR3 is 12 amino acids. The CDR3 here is CAWTSGRDTQYF. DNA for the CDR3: TGTGCCTGGACTAGCGGGCGGGATACGCAGTATTTT.

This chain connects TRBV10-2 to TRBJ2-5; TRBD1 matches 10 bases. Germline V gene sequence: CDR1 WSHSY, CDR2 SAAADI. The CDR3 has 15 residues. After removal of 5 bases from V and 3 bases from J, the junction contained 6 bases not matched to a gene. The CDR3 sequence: CASSLDRGQKETQYF. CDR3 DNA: TGCGCCAGCAGTCTCGACAGGGGGCAAAAAGAGACCCAGTACTTC.

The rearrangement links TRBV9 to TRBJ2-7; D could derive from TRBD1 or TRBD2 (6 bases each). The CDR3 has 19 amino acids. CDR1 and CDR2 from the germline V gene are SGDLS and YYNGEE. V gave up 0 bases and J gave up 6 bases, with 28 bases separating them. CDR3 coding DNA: TGTGCCAGCAGCGTAGAGGGGGGTGGTTCGCAGGGACTGTCTCGCGAGCAGTACTTC. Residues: CASSVEGGGSQGLSREQYF.

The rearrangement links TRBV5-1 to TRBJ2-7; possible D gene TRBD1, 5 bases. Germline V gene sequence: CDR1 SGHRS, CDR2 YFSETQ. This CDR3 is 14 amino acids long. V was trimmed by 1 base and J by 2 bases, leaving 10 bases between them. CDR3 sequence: CASSLTGPPYEQYF. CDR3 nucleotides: TGCGCCAGCAGCTTGACAGGCCCTCCCTACGAGCAGTACTTC.

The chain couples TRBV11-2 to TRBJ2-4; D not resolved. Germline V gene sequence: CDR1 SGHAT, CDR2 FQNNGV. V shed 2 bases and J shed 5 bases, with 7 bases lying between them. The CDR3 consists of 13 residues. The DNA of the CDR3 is TGTGCCAGCAGCTTAAACAGTCAAAACATTCAGTACTTC. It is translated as CASSLNSQNIQYF.

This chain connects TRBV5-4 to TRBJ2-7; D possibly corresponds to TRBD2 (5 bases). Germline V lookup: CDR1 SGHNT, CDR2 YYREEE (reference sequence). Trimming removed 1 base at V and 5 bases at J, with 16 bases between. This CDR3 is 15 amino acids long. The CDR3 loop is CASSLSRGSGDEQYF. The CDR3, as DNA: TGTGCCAGCAGCTTGAGTCGGGGTTCCGGGGACGAGCAGTACTTC. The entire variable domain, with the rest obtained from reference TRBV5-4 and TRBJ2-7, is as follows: ETGVTQSPTHLIKTRGQQVTLRCSSQSGHNTVSWYQQALGQGPQFIFQYYREEENGRGNFPPRFSGLQFPNYSSELNVNALELDDSALYLCASSLSRGSGDEQYFGPGTRLTVT.

For the CDR3, the DNA is TGCGCCAGCAGCCCTAGCGGGAGAGGAGAGACCCAGTACTTC. It specifies CASSPSGRGETQYF. The rearrangement uses TRBV4-3 and TRBJ2-5; 10 nucleotides line up with TRBD2. The junction had 3 bases not matched to a gene; V was cut back by 4 bases and J by 4 bases. Germline CDR1 reads LGHNA; CDR2 reads YSLEER. This CDR3 comprises 14 residues.

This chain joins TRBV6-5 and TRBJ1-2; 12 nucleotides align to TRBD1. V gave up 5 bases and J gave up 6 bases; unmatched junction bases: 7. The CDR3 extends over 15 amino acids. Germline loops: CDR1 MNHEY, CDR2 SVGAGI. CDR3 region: CASSPGGQGAHGYTF. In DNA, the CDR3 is TGTGCCAGCAGTCCGGGGGGACAGGGGGCCCATGGCTACACCTTC.

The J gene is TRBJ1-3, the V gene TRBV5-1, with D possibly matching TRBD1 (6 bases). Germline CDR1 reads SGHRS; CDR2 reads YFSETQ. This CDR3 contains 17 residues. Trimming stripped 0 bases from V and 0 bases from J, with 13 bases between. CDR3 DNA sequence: TGCGCCAGCAGCTTGGTAATTGGGGGCAGCTCTGGAAACACCATATATTTT. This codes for CASSLVIGGSSGNTIYF.

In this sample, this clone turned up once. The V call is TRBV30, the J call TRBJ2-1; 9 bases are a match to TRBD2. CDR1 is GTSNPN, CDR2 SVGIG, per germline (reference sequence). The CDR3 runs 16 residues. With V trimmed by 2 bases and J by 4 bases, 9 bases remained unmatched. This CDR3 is CAWSKKTSGPYNEQFF. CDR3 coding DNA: TGTGCCTGGAGTAAAAAGACTAGCGGACCTTACAATGAGCAGTTCTTC.

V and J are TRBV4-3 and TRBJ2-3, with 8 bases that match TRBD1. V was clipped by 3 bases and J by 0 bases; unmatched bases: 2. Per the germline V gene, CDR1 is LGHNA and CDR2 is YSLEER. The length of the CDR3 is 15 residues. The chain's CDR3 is CASSQTGVSTDTQYF. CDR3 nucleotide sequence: TGCGCCAGCAGCCAGACAGGGGTTAGCACAGATACGCAGTATTTT.

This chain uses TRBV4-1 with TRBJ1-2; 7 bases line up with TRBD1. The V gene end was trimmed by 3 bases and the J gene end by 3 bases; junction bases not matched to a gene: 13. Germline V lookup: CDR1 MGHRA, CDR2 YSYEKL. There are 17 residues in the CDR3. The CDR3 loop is CASSHRKRQGKDYGYTF. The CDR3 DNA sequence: TGCGCCAGCAGCCATCGGAAAAGACAGGGAAAAGACTATGGCTACACCTTC.

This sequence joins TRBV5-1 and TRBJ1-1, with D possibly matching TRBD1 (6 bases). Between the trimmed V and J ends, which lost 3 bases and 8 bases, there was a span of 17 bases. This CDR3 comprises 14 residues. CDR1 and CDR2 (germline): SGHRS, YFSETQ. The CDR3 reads CASSSLKTGIEAFF. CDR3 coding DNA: TGCGCCAGCAGCTCACTTAAGACAGGCATAGAAGCTTTCTTT.

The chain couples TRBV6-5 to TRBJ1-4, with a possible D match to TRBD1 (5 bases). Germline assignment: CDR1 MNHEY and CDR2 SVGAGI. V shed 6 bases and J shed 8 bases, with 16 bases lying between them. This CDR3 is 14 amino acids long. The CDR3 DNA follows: TGTGCCAGCAGCACGGGGCAGGTTCGCGAAAAACTGTTTTTT. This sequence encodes CASSTGQVREKLFF.

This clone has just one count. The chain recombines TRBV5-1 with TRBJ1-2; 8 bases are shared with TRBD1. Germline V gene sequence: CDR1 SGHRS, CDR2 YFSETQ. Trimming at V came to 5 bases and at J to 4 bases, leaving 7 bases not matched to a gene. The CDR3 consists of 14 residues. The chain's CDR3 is CASRPTGGSYGYTF. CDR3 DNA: TGCGCCAGCAGGCCCACAGGGGGAAGCTATGGCTACACCTTC.

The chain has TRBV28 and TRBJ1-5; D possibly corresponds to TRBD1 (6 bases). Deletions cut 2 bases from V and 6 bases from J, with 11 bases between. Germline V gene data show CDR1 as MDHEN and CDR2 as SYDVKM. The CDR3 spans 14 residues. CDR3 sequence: CASSLGQGTQPQHF. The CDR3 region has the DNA TGTGCCAGCAGTTTAGGGCAGGGGACTCAGCCCCAGCATTTT. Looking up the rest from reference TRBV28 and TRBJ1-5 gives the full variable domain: DVKVTQSSRYLVKRTGEKVFLECVQDMDHENMFWYRQDPGLGLRLIYFSYDVKMKEKGDIPEGYSVSREKKERFSLILESASTNQTSMYLCASSLGQGTQPQHFGDGTRLSIL.

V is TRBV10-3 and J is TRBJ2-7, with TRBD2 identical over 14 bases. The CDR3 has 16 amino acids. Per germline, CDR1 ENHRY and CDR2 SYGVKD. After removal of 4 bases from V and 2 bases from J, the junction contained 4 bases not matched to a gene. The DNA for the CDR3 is TGTGCCATCAGTGGCGGGACTAGCGGGAGTCCCTACGAGCAGTACTTC. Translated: CAISGGTSGSPYEQYF.

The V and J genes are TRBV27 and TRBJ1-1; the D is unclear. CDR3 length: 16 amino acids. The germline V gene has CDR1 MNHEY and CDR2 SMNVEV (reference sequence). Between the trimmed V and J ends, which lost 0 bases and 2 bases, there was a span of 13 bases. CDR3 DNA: TGTGCCAGCAGTTTATCTGGCCAGGACCGAAACACTGAAGCTTTCTTT. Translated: CASSLSGQDRNTEAFF.

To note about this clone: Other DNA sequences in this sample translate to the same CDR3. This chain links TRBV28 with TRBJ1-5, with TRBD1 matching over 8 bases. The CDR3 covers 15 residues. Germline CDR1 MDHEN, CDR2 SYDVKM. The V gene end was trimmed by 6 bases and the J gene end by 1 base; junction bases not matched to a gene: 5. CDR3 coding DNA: TGTGCCAGCAGGTCAGGGGGCTTGAGCAATCAGCCCCAGCATTTT. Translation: CASRSGGLSNQPQHF.

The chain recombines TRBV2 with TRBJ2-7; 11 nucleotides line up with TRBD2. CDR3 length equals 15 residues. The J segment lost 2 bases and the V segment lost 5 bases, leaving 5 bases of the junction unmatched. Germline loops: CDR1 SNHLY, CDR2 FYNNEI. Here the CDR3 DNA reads TGTGCCAGCAGTTTTACTAGCGGGAGTGCCTACGAGCAGTACTTC. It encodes CASSFTSGSAYEQYF.

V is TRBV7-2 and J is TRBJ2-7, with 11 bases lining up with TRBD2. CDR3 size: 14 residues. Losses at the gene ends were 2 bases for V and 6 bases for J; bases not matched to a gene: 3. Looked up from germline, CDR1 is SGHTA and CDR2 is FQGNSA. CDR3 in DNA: TGTGCCAGCAGCTTATTCCTAGCGGGGGGCGAGCAGTACTTC. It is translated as CASSLFLAGGEQYF.

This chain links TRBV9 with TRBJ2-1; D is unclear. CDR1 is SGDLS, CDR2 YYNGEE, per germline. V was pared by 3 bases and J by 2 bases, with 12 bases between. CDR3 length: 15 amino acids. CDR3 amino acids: CASSATEGAYNEQFF. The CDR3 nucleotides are TGTGCCAGCAGCGCGACCGAAGGTGCCTACAATGAGCAGTTCTTC.

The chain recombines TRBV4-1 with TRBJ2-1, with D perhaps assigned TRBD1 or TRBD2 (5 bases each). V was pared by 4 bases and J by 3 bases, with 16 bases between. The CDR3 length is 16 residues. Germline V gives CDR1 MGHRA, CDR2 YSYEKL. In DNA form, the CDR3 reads TGCGCCAGCAGCCTGAGGGGCGGGCTAGACTACAATGAGCAGTTCTTC. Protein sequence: CASSLRGGLDYNEQFF.